These 17 T cell receptor beta chains were all obtained from the same sample, sequenced in a study of CD8 T cells in ankylosing spondylitis. Findings and limits, study-wide: In ankylosing spondylitis blood, a motif of several highly homologous TCR beta variants appeared characteristic.

Via MiXCR, TCRdb re-called the 5' RACE reads, giving one row per CDR3 protein. The table lists about 220,000 distinct CDR3 sequences, around 18% of them singletons. The antigens for these receptors are not known. Material for sequencing was blood, either unsorted or a sorted T cell fraction (not recorded which). The receptor source for this set is a male donor with ankylosing spondylitis.

The chain is built from TRBV29-1 and TRBJ2-5; D tentatively fits TRBD1 or TRBD2 (5 bases each). The CDR3 is made up of 17 amino acids. The V gene's germline CDR1 is SQVTM and CDR2 ANQGSEA. Trimming pared 5 bases from V and 5 bases from J, leaving 27 bases between. The CDR3 loop is CSVSYTTPGPRGETQYF. Written as DNA, the CDR3 is TGCAGCGTTTCTTATACGACTCCGGGGCCCCGCGGCGAGACCCAGTACTTC.

This chain links TRBV20-1 with TRBJ2-7, with TRBD2 matching over 7 bases. Germline CDR1 and CDR2: DFQATT and SNEGSKA (reference sequence). The CDR3 sequence is 14 residues long. The V segment lost 0 bases and the J segment 4 bases; nucleotides outside the gene matches: 6. The CDR3, as DNA: TGCAGTGCTAGAGATCCCGCGGGGGTATACGAGCAGTACTTC. It translates to CSARDPAGVYEQYF.

This clonotype was found many times. This chain joins TRBV12-3 or TRBV12-4 and TRBJ2-5; D is possibly TRBD1 (6 bases). This CDR3 is 13 amino acids long. Trimming removed 6 bases from V and 4 bases from J, with 12 bases in between. This chain's CDR3 is CASSPTGSETQYF. Here the CDR3 DNA reads TGTGCCAGCAGCCCGACAGGATCAGAGACCCAGTACTTC.

The chain joins TRBV7-9 to TRBJ1-5; 7 bases line up with TRBD1. V gave up 5 bases and J gave up 5 bases; unmatched junction bases: 6. The V gene's germline CDR1 is SEHNR and CDR2 FQNEAQ (reference sequence). The CDR3 extends over 14 amino acids. CDR3 region: CASSQGDSHQPQHF. The CDR3 DNA reads as TGTGCCAGCAGCCAGGGGGACAGTCATCAGCCCCAGCATTTT. The variable domain in full, with the rest retrieved from reference TRBV7-9 and TRBJ1-5, is DTGVSQNPRHKITKRGQNVTFRCDPISEHNRLYWYRQTLGQGPEFLTYFQNEAQLEKSRLLSDRFSAERPKGSFSTLEIQRTEQGDSAMYLCASSQGDSHQPQHFGDGTRLSIL.

This chain links TRBV6-1 with TRBJ1-2, with a tentative D call TRBD1 (6 bases). The CDR3 totals 15 residues. Trimming left V 2 bases short and J 2 bases short, with 12 bases between. CDR1 and CDR2 from the germline V gene are MNHNS and SASEGT. The CDR3 is CASSERGAPNYGYTF. The CDR3 region has the DNA TGTGCCAGCAGTGAAAGGGGGGCCCCGAACTATGGCTACACCTTC.

The chain recombines TRBV12-3 or TRBV12-4 with TRBJ2-7, with a tentative D call TRBD1 (5 bases). The length of the CDR3 is 13 residues. Deletions cut 6 bases from V and 6 bases from J, with 15 bases between. In DNA, the CDR3 is TGTGCCAGCAGCTTGCTAACAGGATTCGAGCAGTACTTC. Amino acids: CASSLLTGFEQYF.

This chain uses TRBV5-4 with TRBJ2-3, with D perhaps matching TRBD2 (7 bases). The CDR3 loop spans 16 amino acids. V dropped 4 bases and J dropped 5 bases, with 20 bases sitting between them. In germline, CDR1 is SGHNT, CDR2 YYREEE (reference sequence). The CDR3 reads CASSPRGSGERDTQYF. The CDR3 bases are TGTGCCAGCAGCCCAAGGGGGAGCGGGGAAAGAGATACGCAGTATTTT. The variable domain in full, with the rest retrieved from reference TRBV5-4 and TRBJ2-3, is ETGVTQSPTHLIKTRGQQVTLRCSSQSGHNTVSWYQQALGQGPQFIFQYYREEENGRGNFPPRFSGLQFPNYSSELNVNALELDDSALYLCASSPRGSGERDTQYFGPGTRLTVL.

This clonotype was seen only a few times. The chain recombines TRBV28 with TRBJ2-7; D is perhaps TRBD1 (5 bases). Looked up from germline, CDR1 is MDHEN and CDR2 is SYDVKM. With 4 bases removed from V and 2 bases from J, the gap between germline ends came to 9 bases. CDR3 length: 13 residues. In DNA, the CDR3 is TGTGCCAGCAGTTACAAGACAGCCTACGAGCAGTACTTC. It encodes CASSYKTAYEQYF.

CDR3 bases: TGTGCCAGTCTGGACAGGGGCGTCGAATCCTACAATGAGCAGTTCTTC. The encoded protein is CASLDRGVESYNEQFF. This chain uses TRBV12-3 or TRBV12-4 with TRBJ2-1, with TRBD1 identical over 9 bases. The CDR3 spans 16 residues. Trimming removed 9 bases from V and 1 base from J; junction bases left unmatched: 10.

J is TRBJ2-7 and V is TRBV11-2; 9 nucleotides line up with TRBD1. V lost 5 bases to trimming and J lost 4 bases; unmatched junction nucleotides: 18. The CDR3 sequence is 18 residues long. The germline V gene encodes CDR1 SGHAT and CDR2 FQNNGV. This CDR3 is CASSHWTGAALIDYEQYF. CDR3 bases: TGTGCCAGCAGCCATTGGACAGGGGCCGCCTTAATAGATTACGAGCAGTACTTC.

There are a few counts of this clonotype. The chain joins TRBV7-8 to TRBJ2-5; 12 positions agree with TRBD2. The CDR3 extends over 15 amino acids. V shed 5 bases, J shed 2 bases, and the junction held 3 bases outside the gene matches. Germline CDR1 reads SGHVS; CDR2 reads FQNEAQ. The CDR3 sequence is CASSTLAGGQETQYF. CDR3 bases: TGTGCCAGCAGCACTCTAGCGGGGGGGCAAGAGACCCAGTACTTC.

This clonotype was detected many times. Relative to the germline gene, one junction end is altered; a read error may explain this. The chain is built from TRBV5-1 and TRBJ2-7; perhaps TRBD1 as D (5 bases). The CDR3 runs to 12 residues. CDR1 is SGHRS and CDR2 is YFSETQ in the germline V gene. CDR3 protein: CASSLGAYEQYF. In DNA, the CDR3 is TGTGCCAGCAGTTTAGGGGCCTACGAGCAGTACTTC. Supplemented by reference TRBV5-1 and TRBJ2-7, the full variable domain reads KAGVTQTPRYLIKTRGQQVTLSCSPISGHRSVSWYQQTPGQGLQFLFEYFSETQRNKGNFPGRFSGRQFSNSRSEMNVSTLELGDSALYLCASSLGAYEQYFGPGTRLTVT.

J is TRBJ2-1 and V is TRBV27, with TRBD2 identical over 12 bases. J lost 2 bases, V lost 5 bases, and 4 bases had no gene match. The CDR3 runs 16 residues. Germline values: CDR1 MNHEY, CDR2 SMNVEV (reference sequence). CDR3 coding DNA: TGTGCCAGCAGTGCTCTAGCGGGAGGGCCCTACAATGAGCAGTTCTTC. The encoded protein is CASSALAGGPYNEQFF.

This clonotype showed up just a few times. CDR3 amino acids: CASSMEWEEVTDTQYF. Here the CDR3 DNA reads TGTGCCAGTAGTATGGAGTGGGAGGAAGTGACAGATACGCAGTATTTT. The chain links TRBV19 to TRBJ2-3; a weak D match, TRBD2 (6 bases). Germline V gene lookup returns CDR1 LNHDA and CDR2 SQIVND (reference sequence). CDR3 length: 16 residues. The V gene lost 3 bases and the J gene lost 3 bases, with 16 bases spanning the gap.

This clonotype came up a few times. The CDR3 reads CATSDPGQGYNEQFF. The CDR3 nucleotides read TGTGCCACCAGTGACCCGGGACAGGGATACAATGAGCAGTTCTTC. The V gene is TRBV24-1, the J gene TRBJ2-1, with 9 nucleotides matching TRBD1. The CDR3 consists of 15 residues. Germline CDR1 KGHDR, CDR2 SFDVKD. V trimming: 4 bases; J trimming: 4 bases; junction bases outside the gene matches: 4.

The chain couples TRBV7-8 to TRBJ1-1; a possible D gene is TRBD1 (6 bases). Germline CDR1 and CDR2: SGHVS and FQNEAQ. The V and J ends lost 0 bases and 6 bases respectively, with 26 bases between them. CDR3 length: 19 amino acids. The CDR3 nucleotides read TGTGCCAGCAGCTTAGCAGGAGGGGGGGATCTCCCTGGCTCCCCTGAAGCTTTCTTT. It codes for CASSLAGGGDLPGSPEAFF.

This clonotype was found a few times. The chain couples TRBV3-1 to TRBJ1-4; D is unclear. Germline values: CDR1 LGHDT, CDR2 YNNKEL (reference sequence). The CDR3 loop spans 17 amino acids. V shed 4 bases and J shed 3 bases, with 18 bases lying between them. The CDR3, as DNA: TGTGCCAGCAGCCTTTCGTGGGCGGCAGTGTCTAATGAAAAACTGTTTTTT. Translated, it gives CASSLSWAAVSNEKLFF.